This TCR beta chain was documented in a study of control samples from healthy donors and cancer patients. Produced via immunoSEQ multiplex PCR; TCRdb's table is partial and in-frame only. The sample carries around 70,000 clones, approximately 94% recorded once. The V gene's germline CDR1 is SGHRS and CDR2 YFSETQ. CDR3 size: 13 residues. Trimming removed 4 bases from V and 9 bases from J; junction bases left unmatched: 4. The rearrangement joins TRBV5-1 to TRBJ1-6, with TRBD1 matching 7 bases. The receptor was derived from a woman aged 25-40 years in good health. The sequenced material came from blood. In nucleotides, the CDR3 is TGCGCCAGCAGCGATGACAGGGCTTCACCCCTCCACTTT. Translated: CASSDDRASPLHF. The variable domain in full, with the rest retrieved from reference TRBV5-1 and TRBJ1-6, is KAGVTQTPRYLIKTRGQQVTLSCSPISGHRSVSWYQQTPGQGLQFLFEYFSETQRNKGNFPGRFSGRQFSNSRSEMNVSTLELGDSALYLCASSDDRASPLHFGNGTRLTVT.